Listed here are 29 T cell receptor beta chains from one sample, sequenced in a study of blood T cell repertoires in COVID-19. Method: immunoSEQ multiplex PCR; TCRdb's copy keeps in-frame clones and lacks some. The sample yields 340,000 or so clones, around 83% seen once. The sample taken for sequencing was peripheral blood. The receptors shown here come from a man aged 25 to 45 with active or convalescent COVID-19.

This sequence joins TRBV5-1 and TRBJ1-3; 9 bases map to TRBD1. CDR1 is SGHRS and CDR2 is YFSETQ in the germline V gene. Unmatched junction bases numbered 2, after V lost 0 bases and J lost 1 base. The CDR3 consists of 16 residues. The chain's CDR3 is CASSLGTGASGNTIYF. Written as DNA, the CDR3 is TGCGCCAGCAGCTTGGGGACAGGGGCTTCTGGAAACACCATATATTTT.

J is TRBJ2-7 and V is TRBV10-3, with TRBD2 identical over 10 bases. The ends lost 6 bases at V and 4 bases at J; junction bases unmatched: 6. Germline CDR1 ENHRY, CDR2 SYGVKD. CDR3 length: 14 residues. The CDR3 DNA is TGTGCCATCAGCGCCCTAGCGGGAGTTTACGAGCAGTACTTC. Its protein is CAISALAGVYEQYF.

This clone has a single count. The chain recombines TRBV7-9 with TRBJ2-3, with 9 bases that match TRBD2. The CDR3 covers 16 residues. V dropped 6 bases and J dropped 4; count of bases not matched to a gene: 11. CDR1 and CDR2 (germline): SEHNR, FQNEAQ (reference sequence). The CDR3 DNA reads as TGTGCCAGCAGTTTCAATTTAGCGGGGGATTCAGATACGCAGTATTTT. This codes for CASSFNLAGDSDTQYF.

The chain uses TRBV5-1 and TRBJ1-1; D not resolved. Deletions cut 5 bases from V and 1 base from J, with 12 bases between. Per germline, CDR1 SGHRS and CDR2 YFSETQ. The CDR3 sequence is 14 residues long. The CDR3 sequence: CASSLSSWNTEAFF. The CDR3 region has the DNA TGCGCCAGCAGTCTATCCTCTTGGAACACTGAAGCTTTCTTT.

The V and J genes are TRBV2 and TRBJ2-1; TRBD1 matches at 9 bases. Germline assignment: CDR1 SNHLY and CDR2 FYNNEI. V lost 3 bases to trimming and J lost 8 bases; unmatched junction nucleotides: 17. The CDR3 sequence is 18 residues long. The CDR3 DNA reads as TGTGCCAGCAGTGACATCTTTCTGGGACAGGGTATTTTCGATGAGCAGTTCTTC. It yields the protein CASSDIFLGQGIFDEQFF. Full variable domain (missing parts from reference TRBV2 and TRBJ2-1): EPEVTQTPSHQVTQMGQEVILRCVPISNHLYFYWYRQILGQKVEFLVSFYNNEISEKSEIFDDQFSVERPDGSNFTLKIRSTKLEDSAMYFCASSDIFLGQGIFDEQFFGPGTRLTVL.

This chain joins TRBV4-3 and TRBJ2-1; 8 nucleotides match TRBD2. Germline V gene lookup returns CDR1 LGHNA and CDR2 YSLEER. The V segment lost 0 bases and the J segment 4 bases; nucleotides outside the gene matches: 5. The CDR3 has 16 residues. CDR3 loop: CASSQETSGGYNEQFF. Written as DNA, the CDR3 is TGCGCCAGCAGCCAAGAAACTAGCGGCGGTTACAATGAGCAGTTCTTC.

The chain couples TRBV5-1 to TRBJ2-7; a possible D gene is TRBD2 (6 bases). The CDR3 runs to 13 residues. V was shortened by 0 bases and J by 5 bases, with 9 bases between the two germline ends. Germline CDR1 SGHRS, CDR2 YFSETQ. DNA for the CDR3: TGCGCCAGCAGCTTGGAGGGGAGGAACGAGCAGTACTTC. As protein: CASSLEGRNEQYF.

The CDR3 spells CASSHHRATNYGYTF. CDR3 nucleotide sequence: TGTGCCAGCAGCCATCACAGGGCAACTAACTATGGCTACACCTTC. The chain couples TRBV7-2 to TRBJ1-2, with D possibly TRBD1 on 6 matching bases. CDR1 SGHTA and CDR2 FQGNSA come from the germline V gene. This CDR3 has 15 amino acids. V lost 5 bases and J 0 bases, leaving 13 bases between the germline ends.

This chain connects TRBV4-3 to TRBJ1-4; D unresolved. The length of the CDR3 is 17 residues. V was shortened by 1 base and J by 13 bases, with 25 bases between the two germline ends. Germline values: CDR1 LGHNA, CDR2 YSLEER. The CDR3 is CASSQGMGSSVSPRLFF. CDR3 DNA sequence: TGCGCCAGCAGCCAAGGCATGGGCAGTAGTGTGTCTCCTCGACTGTTTTTT.

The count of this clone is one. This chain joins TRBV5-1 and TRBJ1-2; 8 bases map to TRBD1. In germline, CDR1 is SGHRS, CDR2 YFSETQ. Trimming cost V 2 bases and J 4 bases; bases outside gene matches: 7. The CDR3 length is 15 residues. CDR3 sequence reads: CASSFTGTGGYGYTF. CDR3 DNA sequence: TGCGCCAGCAGCTTCACCGGGACAGGTGGCTATGGCTACACCTTC. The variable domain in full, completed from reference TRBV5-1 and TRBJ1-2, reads KAGVTQTPRYLIKTRGQQVTLSCSPISGHRSVSWYQQTPGQGLQFLFEYFSETQRNKGNFPGRFSGRQFSNSRSEMNVSTLELGDSALYLCASSFTGTGGYGYTFGSGTRLTVV.

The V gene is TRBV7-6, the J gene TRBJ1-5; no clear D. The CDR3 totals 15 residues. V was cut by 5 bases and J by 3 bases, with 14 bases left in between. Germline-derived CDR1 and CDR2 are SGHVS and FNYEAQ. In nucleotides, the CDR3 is TGTGCCAGCAGCCCTGAGGAGGGTTTCAATCAGCCCCAGCATTTT. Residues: CASSPEEGFNQPQHF.

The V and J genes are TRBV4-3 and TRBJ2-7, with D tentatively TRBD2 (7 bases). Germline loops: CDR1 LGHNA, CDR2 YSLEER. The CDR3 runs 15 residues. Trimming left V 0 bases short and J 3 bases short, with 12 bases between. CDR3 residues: CASSQEGGTYYEQYF. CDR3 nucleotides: TGCGCCAGCAGCCAAGAGGGGGGGACATACTACGAGCAGTACTTC.

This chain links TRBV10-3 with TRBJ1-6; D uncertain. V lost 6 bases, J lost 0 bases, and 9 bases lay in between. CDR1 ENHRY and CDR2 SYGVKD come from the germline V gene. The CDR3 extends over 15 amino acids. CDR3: CAIRGGSSYNSPLHF. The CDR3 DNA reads TGTGCCATCAGAGGCGGGAGCTCCTATAATTCACCCCTCCACTTT.

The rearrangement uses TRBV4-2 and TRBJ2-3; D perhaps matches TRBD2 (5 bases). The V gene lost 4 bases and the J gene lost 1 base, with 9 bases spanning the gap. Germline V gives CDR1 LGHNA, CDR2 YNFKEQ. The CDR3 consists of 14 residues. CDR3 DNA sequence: TGTGCCAGCAGCCTAGAGGAGGGCACAGATACGCAGTATTTT. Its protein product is CASSLEEGTDTQYF.

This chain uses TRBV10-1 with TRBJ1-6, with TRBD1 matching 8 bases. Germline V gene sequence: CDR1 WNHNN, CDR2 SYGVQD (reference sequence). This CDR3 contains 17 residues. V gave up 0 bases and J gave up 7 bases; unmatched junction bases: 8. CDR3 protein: CASSESPPGQVNSPLHF. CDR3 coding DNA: TGCGCCAGCAGTGAGTCCCCTCCGGGACAGGTAAATTCACCCCTCCACTTT.

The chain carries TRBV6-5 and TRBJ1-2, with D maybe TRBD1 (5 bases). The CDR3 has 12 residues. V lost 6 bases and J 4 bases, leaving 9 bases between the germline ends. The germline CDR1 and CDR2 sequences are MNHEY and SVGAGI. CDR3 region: CASSLGGYGYTF. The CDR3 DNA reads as TGTGCCAGCAGCTTGGGGGGCTATGGCTACACCTTC.

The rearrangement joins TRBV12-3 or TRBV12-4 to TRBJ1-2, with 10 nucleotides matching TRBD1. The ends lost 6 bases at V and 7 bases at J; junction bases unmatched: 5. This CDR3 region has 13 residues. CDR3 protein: CASSQGQGVGYTF. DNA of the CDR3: TGTGCCAGCAGCCAAGGACAGGGGGTTGGCTACACCTTC.

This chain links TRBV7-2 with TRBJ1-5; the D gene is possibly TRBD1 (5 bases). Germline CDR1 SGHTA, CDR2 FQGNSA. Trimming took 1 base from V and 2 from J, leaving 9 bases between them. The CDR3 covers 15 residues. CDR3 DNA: TGTGCCAGCAGCTTAGTTGTGACAGGCAATCAGCCCCAGCATTTT. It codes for CASSLVVTGNQPQHF.

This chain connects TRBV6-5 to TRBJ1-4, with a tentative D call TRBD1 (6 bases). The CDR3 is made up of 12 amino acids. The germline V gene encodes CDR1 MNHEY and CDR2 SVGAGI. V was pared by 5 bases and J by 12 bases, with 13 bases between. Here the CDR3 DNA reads TGTGCCAGCAGTAACAGGGTTGAGGAACTGTTTTTT. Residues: CASSNRVEELFF.

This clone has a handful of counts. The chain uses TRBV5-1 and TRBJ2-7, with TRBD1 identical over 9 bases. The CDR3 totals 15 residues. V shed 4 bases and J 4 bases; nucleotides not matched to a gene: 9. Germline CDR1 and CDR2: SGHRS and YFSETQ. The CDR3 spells CASSPEPGQGYEQYF. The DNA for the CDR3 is TGCGCCAGCAGCCCGGAGCCGGGACAGGGATACGAGCAGTACTTC.

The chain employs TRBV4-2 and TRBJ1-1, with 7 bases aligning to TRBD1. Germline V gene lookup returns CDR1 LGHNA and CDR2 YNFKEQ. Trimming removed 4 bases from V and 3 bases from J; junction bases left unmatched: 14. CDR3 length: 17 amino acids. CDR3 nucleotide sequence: TGTGCCAGCAGCCTAGTAGGACAGGCCCGACGGGACACTGAAGCTTTCTTT. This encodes CASSLVGQARRDTEAFF.

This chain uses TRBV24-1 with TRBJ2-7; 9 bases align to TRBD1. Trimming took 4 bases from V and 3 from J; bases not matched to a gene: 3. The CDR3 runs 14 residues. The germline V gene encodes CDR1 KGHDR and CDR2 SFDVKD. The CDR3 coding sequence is TGTGCCACCAGTGAGGGACAGGGAGGCTACGAGCAGTACTTC. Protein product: CATSEGQGGYEQYF.

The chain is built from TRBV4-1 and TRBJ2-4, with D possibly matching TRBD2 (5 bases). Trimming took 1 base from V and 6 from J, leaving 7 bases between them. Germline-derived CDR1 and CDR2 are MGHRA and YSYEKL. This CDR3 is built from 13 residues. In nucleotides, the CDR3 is TGCGCCAGCAGCCAAGTCGGGATAAACATTCAGTACTTC. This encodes CASSQVGINIQYF.

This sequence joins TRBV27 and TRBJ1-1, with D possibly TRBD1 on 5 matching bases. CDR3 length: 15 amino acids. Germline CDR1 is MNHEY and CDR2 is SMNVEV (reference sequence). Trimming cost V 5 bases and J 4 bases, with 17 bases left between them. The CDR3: CASSINRVGGTEAFF. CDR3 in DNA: TGTGCCAGCAGTATAAATCGTGTGGGGGGCACTGAAGCTTTCTTT.

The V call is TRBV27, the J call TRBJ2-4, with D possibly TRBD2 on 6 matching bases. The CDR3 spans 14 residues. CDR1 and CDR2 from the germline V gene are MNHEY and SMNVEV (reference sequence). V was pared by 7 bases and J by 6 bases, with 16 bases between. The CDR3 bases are TGTGCCAGCAACCCGAGAGGGGAGGTAAACATTCAGTACTTC. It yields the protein CASNPRGEVNIQYF.

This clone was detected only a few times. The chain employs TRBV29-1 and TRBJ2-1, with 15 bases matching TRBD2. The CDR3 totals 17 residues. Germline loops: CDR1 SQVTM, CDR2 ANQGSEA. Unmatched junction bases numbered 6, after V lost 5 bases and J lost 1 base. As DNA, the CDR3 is TGCAGCGTTCCGGGACTAGCGGGGGGAGGGTCCTACAATGAGCAGTTCTTC. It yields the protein CSVPGLAGGGSYNEQFF.

CDR3 sequence (DNA): TGTGCCAGCAGCCGGGTTGCGGGGAGCTCCTACAATGAGCAGTTCTTC. Residues: CASSRVAGSSYNEQFF. The gene calls are TRBV14 and TRBJ2-1, with D perhaps TRBD2 (6 bases). Trimming stripped 4 bases from V and 0 bases from J, with 13 bases between. From germline, CDR1 is SGHDN and CDR2 FVKESK. The CDR3 runs to 16 residues. The full variable domain, rest sourced from reference TRBV14 and TRBJ2-1, is EAGVTQFPSHSVIEKGQTVTLRCDPISGHDNLYWYRRVMGKEIKFLLHFVKESKQDESGMPNNRFLAERTGGTYSTLKVQPAELEDSGVYFCASSRVAGSSYNEQFFGPGTRLTVL.

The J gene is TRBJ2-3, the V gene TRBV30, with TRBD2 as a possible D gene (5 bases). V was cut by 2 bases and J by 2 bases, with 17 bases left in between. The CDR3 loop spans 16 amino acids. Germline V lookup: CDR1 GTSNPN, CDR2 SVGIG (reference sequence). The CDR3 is CAWSRLGRVFTDTQYF. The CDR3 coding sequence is TGTGCCTGGAGTCGTCTTGGGCGGGTATTCACAGATACGCAGTATTTT. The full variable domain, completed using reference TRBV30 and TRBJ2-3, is SQTIHQWPATLVQPVGSPLSLECTVEGTSNPNLYWYRQAAGRGLQLLFYSVGIGQISSEVPQNLSASRPQDRQFILSSKKLLLSDSGFYLCAWSRLGRVFTDTQYFGPGTRLTVL.

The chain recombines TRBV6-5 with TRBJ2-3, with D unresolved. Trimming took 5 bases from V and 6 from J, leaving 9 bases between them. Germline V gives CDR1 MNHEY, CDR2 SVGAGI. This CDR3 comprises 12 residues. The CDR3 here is CASSPERDTQYF. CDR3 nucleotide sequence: TGTGCCAGCAGTCCCGAGAGGGATACGCAGTATTTT.